This T cell receptor beta chain was observed in a study of OX40 agonist ivuxolimab in advanced cancers. Overall study context: Among those enrolled, mean age was around 60 years (range 23 to 79) and less than 90% were male. Broader study findings: No antigen was identified for the clonally expanded peripheral T cells.

Repertoires were generated with immunoSEQ multiplex PCR, while TCRdb's copy carries only in-frame clones and drops some. The table records about 14,000 clones, about 81% of them present only once. The germline V gene encodes CDR1 LNHDA and CDR2 SQIVND (reference sequence). Trimming removed 7 bases at V and 3 bases at J, with 18 bases between. CDR3 size: 15 residues. Worth noting for this clone: Its antigen remains unidentified.

The V and J genes are TRBV19 and TRBJ1-2; perhaps TRBD1 as D (5 bases). The material sequenced was CD4+ or CD8+ T cells sorted from blood, taken in a trial of the OX40 agonist ivuxolimab. This TCR was sampled from an adult with an advanced solid tumor such as melanoma, head and neck, liver or kidney cancer. The CDR3 DNA reads TGTGCCAGTACTTCCCCCGGGCAGGGCTACTATGGCTACACCTTC. It is translated as CASTSPGQGYYGYTF.